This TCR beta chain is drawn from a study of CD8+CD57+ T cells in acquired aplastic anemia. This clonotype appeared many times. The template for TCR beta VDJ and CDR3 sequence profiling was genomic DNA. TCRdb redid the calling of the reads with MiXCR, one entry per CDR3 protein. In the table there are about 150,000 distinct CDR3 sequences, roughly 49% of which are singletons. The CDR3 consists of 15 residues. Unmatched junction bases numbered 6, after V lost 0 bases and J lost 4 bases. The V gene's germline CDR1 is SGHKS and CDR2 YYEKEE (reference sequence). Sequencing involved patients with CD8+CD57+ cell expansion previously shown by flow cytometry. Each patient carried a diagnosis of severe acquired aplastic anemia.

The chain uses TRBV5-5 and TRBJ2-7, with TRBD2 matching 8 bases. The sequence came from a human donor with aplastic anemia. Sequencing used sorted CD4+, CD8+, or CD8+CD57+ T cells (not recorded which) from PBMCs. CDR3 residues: CASSLEAGVNYEQYF. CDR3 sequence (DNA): TGTGCCAGCAGCTTGGAAGCGGGGGTAAATTACGAGCAGTACTTC.